The clone carrying this T cell receptor beta chain was recorded many times. Its specificity is unknown. It was with a sample-barcoded 5' primer and a J-beta primer mix that a second PCR of about 7 to 12 cycles was run. Every cDNA molecule carried a tag from a template-switch adaptor bearing 12 random nucleotides. MiXCR, run by TCRdb on the 5' RACE reads, gives a single entry per CDR3 protein. The sample shows roughly 900,000 distinct CDR3 sequences, 29% of them seen only once. This sample was included in a study of blood T cells in healthy people across ages. The study, taken as a whole, reports: TCR beta diversity per million T cells fell roughly linearly with age.

CDR3 length: 13 amino acids. Per germline, CDR1 ENHRY and CDR2 SYGVKD. Deletions cut 6 bases from V and 7 bases from J, with 10 bases between. The chain has TRBV10-3 and TRBJ1-6; possibly TRBD1 for D (6 bases). The sequence came from a woman of 80 years or more in good health. The sample consisted of blood. The chain's CDR3 is CAISRTENSPLHF. CDR3 nucleotides: TGTGCCATCAGCAGGACAGAAAATTCACCCCTCCACTTT.